Here is one T cell receptor beta chain with its context. This sample stems from a study of blood T cell repertoires in COVID-19. Study as a whole: Nucleic acid was either cDNA or gDNA, and it came from T cells, B-cell-depleted T cells, or PBMCs.

Original methodology: Estimation of nucleated cell counts was performed using reference gene primer amplification. Sequencing used immunoSEQ multiplex PCR; TCRdb keeps in-frame clones, though not all of them. That table is the source of V, J and clone size, and D and trimming were worked out from the DNA. The sample holds more than 85,000 clones; approximately 80% are singletons and the top ten take about 10%. The germline V gene has CDR1 MDHEN and CDR2 SYDVKM. Deletions cut 4 bases from V and 3 bases from J, with 17 bases between. This CDR3 has 16 amino acids. Sequencing was carried out using peripheral blood. This chain uses TRBV28 with TRBJ2-3; TRBD2 might be the D (7 bases). This clonotype was sampled from a man in his 70s with acute or convalescent COVID-19. The CDR3 here is CASSSTGGPRTDTQYF. The DNA of the CDR3 is TGTGCCAGCAGTTCCACGGGGGGCCCCCGAACAGATACGCAGTATTTT.